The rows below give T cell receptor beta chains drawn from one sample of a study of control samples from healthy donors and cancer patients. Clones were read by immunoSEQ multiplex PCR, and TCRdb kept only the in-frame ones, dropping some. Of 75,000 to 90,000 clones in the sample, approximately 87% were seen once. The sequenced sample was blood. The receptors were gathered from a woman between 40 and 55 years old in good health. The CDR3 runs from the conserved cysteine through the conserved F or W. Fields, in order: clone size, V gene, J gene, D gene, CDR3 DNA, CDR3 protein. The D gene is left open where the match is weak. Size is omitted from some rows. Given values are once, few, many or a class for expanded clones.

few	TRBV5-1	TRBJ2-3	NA	TGCGCCAGCAGCTTGCAGGGAGCGGCAGATACGCAGTATTTT	CASSLQGAADTQYF
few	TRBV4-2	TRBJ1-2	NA	TGTGCCAGCAGCCGGGAGCAGGGGCGGGAGACTAACTATGGCTACACCTTC	CASSREQGRETNYGYTF
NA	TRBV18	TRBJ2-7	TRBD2	TGTGCCAGCTCACTTAGCGGGAACCCCTACGAGCAGTACTTC	CASSLSGNPYEQYF
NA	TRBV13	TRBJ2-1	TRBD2	TGTGCCAGCAGCTTAGGCCGGACTAGCCGGAATGAGCAGTTCTTC	CASSLGRTSRNEQFF
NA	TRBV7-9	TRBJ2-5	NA	TGTGCCAGCAGCGAACCCCCGGCGGGGAGACGACAAGAGACCCAGTACTTC	CASSEPPAGRRQETQYF
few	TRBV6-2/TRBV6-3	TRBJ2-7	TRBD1	TGTGCCAGCAGCCCCCGGACAGGGCACCACGAGCAGTACTTC	CASSPRTGHHEQYF
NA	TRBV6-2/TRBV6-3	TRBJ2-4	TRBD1	TGTGCCAGCAGTATAGGACAGGCGGGCAAAAACATTCAGTACTTC	CASSIGQAGKNIQYF
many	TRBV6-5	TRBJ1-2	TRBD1	TGTGCCAGCAGTACGACAGGGGTATATGGCTACACCTTC	CASSTTGVYGYTF
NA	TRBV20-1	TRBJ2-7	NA	TGCAGTGCTAGAAGGACCGACGAGCAGTACTTC	CSARRTDEQYF
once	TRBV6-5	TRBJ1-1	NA	TGTGCCAGCATTCGTGGCAGTTCAAACACTGAAGCTTTCTTT	CASIRGSSNTEAFF
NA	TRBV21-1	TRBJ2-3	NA	NA	CAWGAGANTDTQYF
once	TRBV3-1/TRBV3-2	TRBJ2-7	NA	TGTGCCAGCAGCTCCCAGGGAAGCTACGAGCAGTACTTC	CASSSQGSYEQYF
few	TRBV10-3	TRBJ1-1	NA	TGTGCCATCAGTGAAGGCAGCTTGAGCACTGAAGCTTTCTTT	CAISEGSLSTEAFF
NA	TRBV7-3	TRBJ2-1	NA	TGTGCCAGCAGCTCCCAACCTGGGGCGACCTACAATGAGCAGTTCTTC	CASSSQPGATYNEQFF
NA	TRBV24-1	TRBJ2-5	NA	TGTGCCACCAGTGACGCTGGCGGGGGCCAGGATAAAGAGACCCAGTACTTC	CATSDAGGGQDKETQYF
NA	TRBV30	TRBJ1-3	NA	TGTGCCTGGAGCTTTTGGGACACAGGAAACACCATATATTTT	CAWSFWDTGNTIYF
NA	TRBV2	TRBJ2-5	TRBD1	TGTGCCAGCAGCTGGGACAGGGGAGCAGAGACCCAGTACTTC	CASSWDRGAETQYF
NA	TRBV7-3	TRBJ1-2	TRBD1	TGTGCCAGCAGCTTCCTTCCAGGGGGCAGAGAGGGCTACACCTTC	CASSFLPGGREGYTF
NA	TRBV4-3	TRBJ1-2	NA	TGCGCCAGCAGCCAAACGGACAGCTTTATCTTC	CASSQTDSFIF
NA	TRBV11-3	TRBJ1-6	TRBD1	TGTGCCAGCAGCCAACAGGGGGCGGAGAATTCACCCCTCCACTTT	CASSQQGAENSPLHF
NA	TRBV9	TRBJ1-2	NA	TGTGCCAGCAGCGAGACAGATGCTATCGGCTATGGCTACACCTTC	CASSETDAIGYGYTF
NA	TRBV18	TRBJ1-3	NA	TGTGCCAGCTCACCTGACGGACGCTCTGGAAACACCATATATTTT	CASSPDGRSGNTIYF
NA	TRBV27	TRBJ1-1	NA	TGTGCCAGCGGGGTGGGGCACACTGAAGCTTTCTTT	CASGVGHTEAFF
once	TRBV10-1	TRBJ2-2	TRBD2	TGCGCCAGCAGTGAGTCGGGGGGGACCGGGGAGCTGTTTTTT	CASSESGGTGELFF
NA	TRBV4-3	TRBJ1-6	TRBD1	TGCGCCAGCAGCCAAGAGGGACAGGCGAATTCACCCCTCCACTTT	CASSQEGQANSPLHF
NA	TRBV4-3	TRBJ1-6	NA	TGCGCCAGCAGCCAAGGCTCCGGGCGGGGGGGGGCCTATAATTCACCCCTCCACTTT	CASSQGSGRGGAYNSPLHF
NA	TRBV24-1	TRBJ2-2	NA	TGTGCCACCAGTGACGGGGGGCCCAACACCGGGGAGCTGTTTTTT	CATSDGGPNTGELFF
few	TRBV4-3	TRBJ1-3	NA	TGCGCCAGCAGCCTGGCTGTCGACTCTGGAAACACCATATATTTT	CASSLAVDSGNTIYF
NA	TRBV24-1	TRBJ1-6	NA	TGTGCCACCAGTGATTCCCGGGCCCTCTCACCCCTCCACTTT	CATSDSRALSPLHF
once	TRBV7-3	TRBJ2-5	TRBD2	TGTGCCAGCAGATTTGGGACTAGCGGGGGTCCGGAGACCCAGTACTTC	CASRFGTSGGPETQYF
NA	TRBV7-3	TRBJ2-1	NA	TGTGCCAGCAGCTTATATCGAAGAGCAGATGAGCAGTTCTTC	CASSLYRRADEQFF
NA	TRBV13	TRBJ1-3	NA	TGTGCCAGCAGGTCGAGAGACGGATCCTCTGGAAACACCATATATTTT	CASRSRDGSSGNTIYF
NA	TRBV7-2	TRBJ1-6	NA	TGTGCCAGCAGCTCAGAGTACATGTCACCCCTCCACTTT	CASSSEYMSPLHF
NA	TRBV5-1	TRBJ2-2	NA	TGCGCCAGCAGCTTGGCCAGGCATGGCACAAGGTCGGACACCGGGGAGCTGTTTTTT	CASSLARHGTRSDTGELFF
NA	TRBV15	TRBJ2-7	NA	TGTGCCACCAGCAGAGTCAGGACAGCGATTGGCGAGCAGTACTTC	CATSRVRTAIGEQYF
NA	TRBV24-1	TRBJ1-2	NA	TGTGCCACCAAGGGTACCGAGAACTACGGCTACACCTTC	CATKGTENYGYTF
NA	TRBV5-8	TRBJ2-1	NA	TGTGCCAGCAGCTTGGGACATTACAATGAGCAGTTCTTC	CASSLGHYNEQFF
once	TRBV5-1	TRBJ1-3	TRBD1	TGCGCCAGCAGCTCCGGGACAGTCGTCTCTGGAAACACCATATATTTT	CASSSGTVVSGNTIYF
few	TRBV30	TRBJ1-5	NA	TGTGCCTGGAGTGAAAAACAGAAGAATCAGCCCCAGCATTTT	CAWSEKQKNQPQHF
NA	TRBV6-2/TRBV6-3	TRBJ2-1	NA	TGTGCCAGCAGTCCCGGGGCCCTTTACAATGAGCAGTTCTTC	CASSPGALYNEQFF